This TCR beta chain was profiled in a study of blood T cell repertoires in COVID-19. Overall study context: Acute-phase and convalescent COVID-19 samples originated in the United States, Italy and Spain. Nucleic acid was either cDNA or gDNA, and it came from T cells, B-cell-depleted T cells, or PBMCs.

Enrolled through a virtual design, the participants were between roughly 18 and 90 years of age and came from 24 US areas. As handled by the study authors: Scientists estimated how many nucleated cells there were by amplifying reference gene primers. Only in-frame clones appear in the TCRdb table, and some are missing; sequencing was by immunoSEQ multiplex PCR. That table supplies the V and J calls and clone size; D and trimming were determined from the DNA. Of about 250,000 clones listed, over 75% are singletons. Between the trimmed V and J ends, which lost 5 bases and 0 bases, there was a span of 8 bases. The CDR3 loop spans 14 amino acids. Per the germline V gene, CDR1 is SGHVS and CDR2 is FQNEAQ.

This rearrangement joins TRBV7-8 to TRBJ2-1; D remains unclear. Material for sequencing was PBMCs or T cells enriched from blood (not recorded which). This TCR was sampled from a man in his forties who had recovered from COVID-19. The CDR3 reads CASSTISSYNEQFF. The CDR3 DNA reads TGTGCCAGCAGCACCATCAGCTCCTACAATGAGCAGTTCTTC.